Reported below is one TCR beta chain. The antigen is undetermined. Donors, healthy HIV-negative adults, lacked recent acute infections or vaccinations. The entry originates in a study of shared clonotypes between healthy human individuals. The overall study: Samples came from two female and a few male donors aged 18 to 49. Broader study findings: When compared with the clonotypes that were shared by all four sorted-subset donors, the non-shared clonotypes turned out to have lower generation probabilities. Though the depth was large, rarefaction showed that sorted-subset sequencing was incomplete.

The CDR3 is 16 amino acids. CDR1 and CDR2 (germline): MGHRA, YSYEKL. V was clipped by 1 base and J by 5 bases; unmatched bases: 8. The protocol was immunoSEQ multiplex PCR, while the TCRdb copy is restricted to in-frame clones and leaves out a portion. The data contain around 990,000 clones, around three quarters of them singletons. The V gene is TRBV4-1, the J gene TRBJ2-1, with 7 bases fitting TRBD2. The sample taken for sequencing was memory CD4+ T cells from PBMCs. Specified subset: CD45RA-negative fraction. The receptor was derived from a man aged 18 to 35 in good health. Some clones in this sample may be carry-over from other donors' samples. CDR3 sequence: CASSQAGIAGDNEQFF. For the CDR3, the DNA is TGCGCCAGCAGCCAAGCGGGAATAGCGGGTGACAATGAGCAGTTCTTC.